Listed below are T cell receptor beta chains from one sample, sequenced in a study of cytomegalovirus exposure and HLA in healthy donors. Generated by immunoSEQ multiplex PCR, the TCRdb table keeps only in-frame clones and is missing some. This sample has some 90,000 clones, with more than 65% found just once. The sample was PBMCs. All receptors come from a man aged 25 to 40 in good health and CMV-seronegative. The CDR3 runs from the conserved cysteine through the conserved F or W. The D gene is left open where the match is weak. Expanded clones are given a class, and other clones once, few, many or no size at all.

d_call j_call v_call clone_size cdr3_aa cdr3_nt
. TRBJ2-7 TRBV19 few CASRGKHGVAYEQYF TGTGCCAGTAGGGGGAAGCACGGGGTAGCCTACGAGCAGTACTTC
. TRBJ1-6 TRBV16 . CASSHPGLVSPLHF TGTGCCAGCAGCCATCCAGGGCTCGTATCACCCCTCCACTTT
. TRBJ1-1 TRBV27 . CASQTGMVSTEAFF TGTGCCAGCCAAACGGGGATGGTTAGCACTGAAGCTTTCTTT
. TRBJ1-5 TRBV19 few CASSIGRGYSNQPQHF TGTGCCAGTAGTATCGGCAGGGGATATAGCAATCAGCCCCAGCATTTT
. TRBJ1-2 TRBV5-5 . CASSLSGSYGYTF TGTGCCAGCAGCCTTTCGGGAAGCTATGGCTACACCTTC
. TRBJ2-1 TRBV10-2 once CASRQGSYNEQFF TGCGCCAGCAGACAGGGATCCTACAATGAGCAGTTCTTC
TRBD1 TRBJ1-2 TRBV10-3 few CAIGAGTGDYGYTF TGTGCCATCGGAGCCGGGACAGGGGACTATGGCTACACCTTC
TRBD2 TRBJ2-3 TRBV2 . CATPHIAGGPTDTQYF TGTGCCACCCCTCACATCGCGGGGGGGCCCACAGATACGCAGTATTTT
TRBD1 TRBJ1-2 TRBV5-1 . CASSLGTGKSGYTF TGCGCCAGCAGCTTGGGGACAGGGAAGAGTGGCTACACCTTC
TRBD1 TRBJ2-7 TRBV7-2 once CASSYQGASEQYF TGTGCCAGCAGCTATCAGGGGGCTAGCGAGCAGTACTTC
. TRBJ1-6 TRBV2 . CASSVESSYNLPLHF TGTGCCAGCAGTGTCGAGAGCTCCTATAATTTACCCCTCCACTTT
. TRBJ1-1 TRBV11-1 . CASSLRLNRVVNTEAFF TGTGCCAGCAGCTTGAGACTCAACAGGGTCGTGAACACTGAAGCTTTCTTT
. TRBJ1-2 TRBV4-1 few CASSQDNGGAYTF TGCGCCAGCAGCCAAGATAATGGCGGAGCTTACACCTTC
TRBD1 TRBJ2-6 TRBV4-2 . CASSQQAGTGGGSGANVLTF TGTGCCAGCAGCCAACAGGCTGGGACAGGGGGAGGCTCTGGGGCCAACGTCCTGACTTTC
. TRBJ2-1 TRBV6-5 . CASSTREYNEQFF TGTGCCAGCAGTACCAGGGAATACAATGAGCAGTTCTTC
. TRBJ2-1 TRBV29-1 . CSVTTVGNEQFF TGCAGCGTTACAACAGTGGGCAATGAGCAGTTCTTC
. TRBJ2-7 TRBV11-3 once CASSLDPGSYEQYF TGTGCCAGCAGCTTAGATCCCGGCTCCTACGAGCAGTACTTC
. TRBJ1-6 TRBV7-8 . CASSLASAGLINSPLHF TGTGCCAGCAGCTTAGCGTCGGCAGGGTTAATAAATTCACCCCTCCACTTT
TRBD1 TRBJ2-5 TRBV5-1 . CASPDRALETQYF TGCGCCAGCCCCGACAGGGCCTTAGAGACCCAGTACTTC
. TRBJ1-1 TRBV7-6 . CASSPQGGVTEAFF TGTGCCAGCAGCCCACAGGGTGGGGTCACTGAAGCTTTCTTT